The rows below give T cell receptor beta chains drawn from one sample of a study of tumor-infiltrating lymphocytes in oesophageal squamous cell carcinoma. One entry per CDR3 protein results from TCRdb running MiXCR on the PCR reads. The sample lists some 16,000 distinct CDR3 sequences, about 50% occurring once. Sequenced material: esophageal tumor tissue. All receptors come from a male donor with esophageal squamous cell carcinoma. Both conserved end residues are part of each CDR3. The D gene is left open where the match is weak. Some rows mark clone size as missing; the rest say once, few, many or name a class of expanded clone.

TRBJ2-7,TRBD1,NA,TRBV5-3,TGTGCCAGCAGCTACTGGTCGCCAGGGGGCAACGAGCAGTACTTC,CASSYWSPGGNEQYF
TRBJ2-1,TRBD2,NA,TRBV7-3,TGTGCCAGCAGCTTAAGGCCTAGCGGGGGGCCCAACAATGAGCAGTTCTTC,CASSLRPSGGPNNEQFF
TRBJ2-6,TRBD1,once,TRBV7-9,TGTGCCAGCAGCAAATTCGACAGGGTTTATCTAGGCGGGGCCAACGTCCTGACTTTC,CASSKFDRVYLGGANVLTF
TRBJ2-1,NA,few,TRBV7-3,TGTGCCAGCAGCTTCGGTGGCGGTTACAATGAGCAGTTCTTC,CASSFGGGYNEQFF
TRBJ2-5,TRBD1,NA,TRBV7-8,TGTGCCAGCGAGGGCACAGGGGAAGAGACCCAGTACTTC,CASEGTGEETQYF
TRBJ2-1,NA,NA,TRBV7-2,TGTGCCAGCAGCTTACGGCATGAGCAGTTCTTC,CASSLRHEQFF
TRBJ1-6,NA,many,TRBV2,TGTGCCAGCAGTGATTGGCAGGTGGTTTCACCCCTCCACTTT,CASSDWQVVSPLHF
TRBJ2-6,NA,NA,TRBV12-3/TRBV12-4,TGTGCCAGCAGTTTGACGTTCTCTGGGGCCAACGTCCTGACTTTC,CASSLTFSGANVLTF
TRBJ2-2,TRBD1,many,TRBV18,TGTGCCAGCTCACCGATTGGACAGGGGACCGGGGAGCTGTTTTTT,CASSPIGQGTGELFF
TRBJ2-2,NA,many,TRBV18,TGTGCCAGCTCACCGCAGGAGAACACCGGGGAGCTGTTTTTT,CASSPQENTGELFF
TRBJ2-4,NA,NA,TRBV27,TGTGCCAGCAGTGCCGGGATCTCGACGGGTGAGCAGTACTTC,CASSAGISTGEQYF
TRBJ2-7,NA,few,TRBV7-2,TGTGCCAGCAGGCCCGGGGGCGGGACAACTCGCGAGCAGTACTTC,CASRPGGGTTREQYF
TRBJ1-1,NA,medium-sized,TRBV6-1,TGTGCCAGCAGTCCTACCTGGCAGGGTATGAACACTGAAGCTTTCTTT,CASSPTWQGMNTEAFF
TRBJ2-7,NA,large,TRBV11-2,TGTGCCAGCAGCAACGCCTTCAGGGTCCTAGTCACCTACGAGCAGTACTTC,CASSNAFRVLVTYEQYF
TRBJ2-1,TRBD2,NA,TRBV6-1,TGTGCCAGCAGCGGACTAGCGGGAGGTCATCGCTACAATGAGCAGTTCTTC,CASSGLAGGHRYNEQFF
TRBJ1-5,NA,NA,TRBV12-3/TRBV12-4,TGTGCCAGCAGTTTGATCGTAGGTCAGCCCCAGCATTTT,CASSLIVGQPQHF
TRBJ2-3,NA,many,TRBV4-2,TGTGCCAGCAGCCTAAGGGGCGGGAGCACAGATACGCAGTATTTT,CASSLRGGSTDTQYF
TRBJ2-5,NA,NA,TRBV6-1,TGTGCCAGCAGTTTCCACGGGGAGACCCAGTACTTC,CASSFHGETQYF
TRBJ1-4,TRBD1,many,TRBV5-1,TGCGCCAGCAGCTCTACGGGACAGGGAGGTGAAAAACTGTTTTTT,CASSSTGQGGEKLFF
TRBJ2-5,NA,once,TRBV6-6,TGTGCCAGCAGCTTTCGGACTGAGAGTTGGAGTCAGTACTTC,CASSFRTESWSQYF
TRBJ2-7,TRBD1,NA,TRBV11-2,TGTGCCAGCAGCTCAAGAAAGAAGACAGGGCTTAGTCCCTCCGAGCAGTACTTC,CASSSRKKTGLSPSEQYF
TRBJ2-3,NA,medium-sized,TRBV7-9,TGTGCCAGCAGGCGGATCACAGATACGCAGTATTTT,CASRRITDTQYF
TRBJ1-4,NA,NA,TRBV7-8,TGTGCCAGCAGCTTAGACTACAGGCAGGGGTTACTGTTTTTT,CASSLDYRQGLLFF
TRBJ2-3,NA,NA,TRBV7-4,TGTGCCAGCAGCTTAGCGGGAGCCACAGATACGCAGTATTTT,CASSLAGATDTQYF
TRBJ2-3,TRBD1,NA,TRBV7-6,TGTGCCAGCAGCCTCTGGACAGGGGGCAGCACAGATACGCAGTATTTT,CASSLWTGGSTDTQYF
TRBJ1-1,NA,NA,TRBV7-2,TGTGCCAGCAGCGAGGGGCTCACTGAAGCTTTCTTT,CASSEGLTEAFF
TRBJ2-7,NA,NA,TRBV19,TGTGCCAGTACAACCTCCGTCGACTCCTACGAGCAGTACTTC,CASTTSVDSYEQYF
TRBJ2-1,TRBD2,NA,TRBV7-6,TGTGCCAGCAGCCCCACGACTAGCGGGGGGTCAGACCCTCTAGCCAAAAACATTCAGTTCTTC,CASSPTTSGGSDPLAKNIQFF
TRBJ2-5,TRBD2,NA,TRBV28,TGTGCCAGCAGTTTGGTAGCGGGATCGCCAGGGAAAGAGACCCAGTACTTC,CASSLVAGSPGKETQYF
TRBJ2-5,NA,NA,TRBV11-2,TGTGCCAGCAGCTTAGTATCGCTAGCATCGACCCAGTACTTC,CASSLVSLASTQYF
TRBJ1-3,NA,many,TRBV4-2,TGTGCCAGCAGCCAAGGGAGGGCTTACGGAAACACCATATATTTT,CASSQGRAYGNTIYF
TRBJ2-3,NA,NA,TRBV7-6,TGTGCCAGCAGCTTTAGGGACCCTCCAGATACGCAGTATTTT,CASSFRDPPDTQYF
TRBJ2-1,NA,large,TRBV7-2,TGTGCCAGCAGCTTAGGAGGTATGGGGCAGTTCTTC,CASSLGGMGQFF
TRBJ2-5,TRBD2,NA,TRBV28,TGTGCCAGCAGTCTCACGACTAGCGGGGGGTCCCTTTACAATGAGCAGTACTTC,CASSLTTSGGSLYNEQYF
TRBJ2-1,NA,NA,TRBV28,TGTGCCAGCAGGCGGACAGCAACTCTGCCTGAGCAGTTCTTC,CASRRTATLPEQFF
TRBJ1-2,NA,medium-sized,TRBV7-9,TGTGCCAGCAGCTTATCGGGGGGCCTTAACTATGGCTACACCTTC,CASSLSGGLNYGYTF
TRBJ1-1,NA,NA,TRBV7-6,TGTGCCAGCAGCTTAAGCTGGAGGAGCTCCTACGAGCAGTACTTT,CASSLSWRSSYEQYF
TRBJ2-3,TRBD1,few,TRBV6-1,TGTGCCAGCAGTGAAGCTGTGGACAGGGCGGTAGATACGCAGTATTTT,CASSEAVDRAVDTQYF
TRBJ2-1,NA,NA,TRBV7-3,TGTGCCAGCAGCTTCGGGTCTAGCTCCTACAATGAGCAGTTCTTC,CASSFGSSSYNEQFF
TRBJ1-5,NA,many,TRBV28,TGTGCCAGCCGAGGCCTGCGCGGCAATCAGCCCCAGCATTTT,CASRGLRGNQPQHF
TRBJ2-7,NA,NA,TRBV7-2,TGTGCCAGCAGCCTGAACACCTTATTGAACTACGAGCAGTACTTC,CASSLNTLLNYEQYF
TRBJ1-1,TRBD1,NA,TRBV7-8,TGTGCCAGCAGGCGGACAGGCTACACTGAAGCTTTCTTT,CASRRTGYTEAFF